The 25 T cell receptor beta chains presented below share a single source sample, sequenced in a study of shared clonotypes between healthy human individuals. Only in-frame clones appear in the TCRdb table, and some are missing; sequencing was by immunoSEQ multiplex PCR. The profile covers hundreds of thousands of clones, with 96% appearing a single time and roughly 0.06% taken by the ten largest. The sample taken for sequencing was naive CD4+ T cells sorted from blood. Subset described: CD45RA+ positively selected. The receptors stem from a woman aged 25 to 45 in good health.

J is TRBJ1-2 and V is TRBV19; the D gene is possibly TRBD1 (5 bases). CDR1 LNHDA and CDR2 SQIVND come from the germline V gene (reference sequence). The CDR3 is 14 amino acids. Between the trimmed V and J ends, which lost 2 bases and 2 bases, there was a span of 9 bases. CDR3 sequence (DNA): TGTGCCAGTAGTATACAGAGGGGAAACTATGGCTACACCTTC. It translates to CASSIQRGNYGYTF. Full variable domain (outside the CDR3, taken from reference TRBV19 and TRBJ1-2): DGGITQSPKYLFRKEGQNVTLSCEQNLNHDAMYWYRQDPGQGLRLIYYSQIVNDFQKGDIAEGYSVSREKKESFPLTVTSAQKNPTAFYLCASSIQRGNYGYTFGSGTRLTVV.

The chain joins TRBV2 to TRBJ2-1; 9 bases map to TRBD2. CDR3 length: 15 amino acids. The V and J ends lost 0 bases and 4 bases, in that order; junction bases with no gene match: 1. CDR1 SNHLY and CDR2 FYNNEI come from the germline V gene. The CDR3 spells CASSEATSGYNEQFF. CDR3 nucleotides: TGTGCCAGCAGTGAAGCGACTAGCGGTTACAATGAGCAGTTCTTC. Full variable domain (missing parts from reference TRBV2 and TRBJ2-1): EPEVTQTPSHQVTQMGQEVILRCVPISNHLYFYWYRQILGQKVEFLVSFYNNEISEKSEIFDDQFSVERPDGSNFTLKIRSTKLEDSAMYFCASSEATSGYNEQFFGPGTRLTVL.

The DNA of the CDR3 is TGTGCCAGCAGCTCAAGACAGGGTTGGAATGAGCAGTTCTTC. Translating gives CASSSRQGWNEQFF. The chain uses TRBV7-8 and TRBJ2-1, with TRBD1 identical over 7 bases. The CDR3 sequence is 14 residues long. In germline, CDR1 is SGHVS, CDR2 FQNEAQ. With V trimmed by 4 bases and J by 7 bases, 7 bases remained unmatched.

The chain has TRBV6-1 and TRBJ2-7, with 10 bases that match TRBD1. This CDR3 region has 14 residues. J lost 1 base, V lost 6 bases, and 3 bases had no gene match. Germline V gene sequence: CDR1 MNHNS, CDR2 SASEGT. The CDR3 sequence is CASRRQGASYEQYF. In DNA form, the CDR3 reads TGTGCCAGCAGACGACAGGGGGCGTCCTACGAGCAGTACTTC.

This chain links TRBV18 with TRBJ2-3, with 10 bases fitting TRBD2. After removal of 3 bases from V and 3 bases from J, the junction contained 6 bases not matched to a gene. This CDR3 comprises 16 residues. Germline CDR1 and CDR2: KGHSH and LQKENI. As DNA, the CDR3 is TGTGCCAGCTCACCTCGGACTAGCGGAGGGACAGATACGCAGTATTTT. Its protein product is CASSPRTSGGTDTQYF.

The V and J genes are TRBV6-1 and TRBJ2-7, with a weak D call TRBD2 (5 bases). The CDR3 is 13 amino acids. V dropped 8 bases and J dropped 12 bases, with 23 bases sitting between them. Germline V gives CDR1 MNHNS, CDR2 SASEGT. The CDR3 DNA is TGTGCCAGCCAGGCCAGAGGGATCGGCGTGGTGTACTTC. This translates into CASQARGIGVVYF.

The V and J genes are TRBV10-3 and TRBJ2-5; 12 positions agree with TRBD2. The CDR3 totals 17 residues. Germline V gene lookup returns CDR1 ENHRY and CDR2 SYGVKD. V was pared by 0 bases and J by 4 bases, with 6 bases of the junction left unmatched. The DNA for the CDR3 is TGTGCCATCAGTGAGTCGATACTAGCGGGAGGCCCAGAGACCCAGTACTTC. Encoded protein: CAISESILAGGPETQYF.

The rearrangement uses TRBV7-9 and TRBJ1-4, with 7 bases fitting TRBD1. The germline CDR1 and CDR2 sequences are SEHNR and FQNEAQ (reference sequence). The J segment lost 7 bases and the V segment lost 4 bases, leaving 18 bases of the junction unmatched. The CDR3 spans 18 residues. The CDR3 sequence: CASSSQRTEGAGSEKLFF. In nucleotides, the CDR3 is TGTGCCAGCAGCTCCCAAAGGACCGAGGGGGCTGGTAGTGAAAAACTGTTTTTT.

The chain carries TRBV6-6 and TRBJ2-5; D tentatively fits TRBD1 or TRBD2 (7 bases each). Trimming cost V 6 bases and J 4 bases, with 12 bases left between them. The CDR3 length is 13 residues. Germline V gene lookup returns CDR1 MNHNY and CDR2 SVGAGI (reference sequence). The CDR3 protein is CASSPRGGETQYF. CDR3 nucleotides: TGTGCCAGCAGCCCCAGGGGGGGAGAGACCCAGTACTTC.

This clone appeared a few times. The rearrangement links TRBV28 to TRBJ1-5; TRBD1 might be the D (5 bases). The V and J ends lost 6 bases and 1 base respectively, with 16 bases between them. CDR3 length equals 16 residues. Germline CDR1 reads MDHEN; CDR2 reads SYDVKM. The CDR3 reads CASRAYRRLSNQPQHF. CDR3 nucleotides: TGTGCCAGCAGAGCTTACAGGAGATTAAGCAATCAGCCCCAGCATTTT.

The chain employs TRBV7-3 and TRBJ1-1; TRBD1 agrees at 9 bases. Germline assignment: CDR1 SGHTA and CDR2 FQGTGA. Trimming removed 5 bases from V and 4 bases from J; junction bases left unmatched: 8. The CDR3 spans 15 residues. The CDR3 nucleotides read TGTGCCAGCAGCCCGGCGGGACAGGGATTCACTGAAGCTTTCTTT. Protein: CASSPAGQGFTEAFF.

The J gene is TRBJ1-1, the V gene TRBV28, with D hard to call. The CDR3 contains 12 residues. The V gene lost 6 bases and the J gene lost 5 bases, with 10 bases spanning the gap. Germline V gene lookup returns CDR1 MDHEN and CDR2 SYDVKM. The CDR3 nucleotides are TGTGCCAGCAGGGAACTTGGGACTGAAGCTTTCTTT. Protein product: CASRELGTEAFF.

The chain employs TRBV27 and TRBJ1-6, with 7 nucleotides matching TRBD1. CDR1 and CDR2 from the germline V gene are MNHEY and SMNVEV (reference sequence). V was pared by 3 bases and J by 5 bases, with 7 bases of the junction left unmatched. The CDR3 runs to 16 residues. The CDR3 reads CASSFGLGQDNSPLHF. The CDR3 region has the DNA TGTGCCAGCAGTTTTGGCCTAGGACAGGATAATTCACCCCTCCACTTT.

The chain couples TRBV6-5 to TRBJ2-7, with 7 bases matching TRBD1. With V trimmed by 5 bases and J by 3 bases, 10 bases remained unmatched. The CDR3 runs to 15 residues. Germline V CDR1 and CDR2: MNHEY, SVGAGI. Here the CDR3 DNA reads TGTGCCAGCAGTATCGACAGGGATTGGATCTACGAGCAGTACTTC. Amino acid sequence: CASSIDRDWIYEQYF.

The genes are TRBV5-1 and TRBJ2-7; 8 nucleotides match TRBD2. The CDR3 runs to 15 residues. V trimming: 4 bases; J trimming: 3 bases; junction bases outside the gene matches: 9. Germline V gene lookup returns CDR1 SGHRS and CDR2 YFSETQ. The CDR3 loop reads CASSRNSGIGYEQYF. CDR3 sequence (DNA): TGCGCCAGCAGCCGAAATAGCGGGATTGGCTACGAGCAGTACTTC.

The rearrangement uses TRBV6-6 and TRBJ2-7; TRBD2 agrees at 9 bases. The CDR3 extends over 16 amino acids. From germline, CDR1 is MNHNY and CDR2 SVGAGI (reference sequence). Losses at the gene ends were 2 bases for V and 4 bases for J; bases not matched to a gene: 9. For the CDR3, the DNA is TGTGCCAGCAGTTACGAAGGGCGAGCGGGAGGATACGAGCAGTACTTC. It yields the protein CASSYEGRAGGYEQYF.

This chain connects TRBV15 to TRBJ2-7, with a possible D match to TRBD1 (5 bases). Germline CDR1 and CDR2: LNHNV and YYDKDF (reference sequence). CDR3 length: 14 amino acids. Deletions cut 4 bases from V and 1 base from J, with 11 bases between. The CDR3 region is CATSTGSRSYEQYF. DNA for the CDR3: TGTGCCACCAGCACAGGGTCCCGTTCCTACGAGCAGTACTTC.

The chain uses TRBV5-6 and TRBJ2-7; 8 positions match TRBD2. J was trimmed by 7 bases and V by 0 bases; bases with no gene match: 9. The CDR3 is made up of 15 amino acids. CDR1 and CDR2 (germline): SGHDT, YYEEEE. Here the CDR3 DNA reads TGTGCCAGCAGCTTGGGGACTAGCCCCGCCAGTGAGCAGTACTTC. Translated, it gives CASSLGTSPASEQYF.

The table lists this clone with a count of one. This chain joins TRBV5-1 and TRBJ2-1; 10 positions match TRBD2. Germline lookup yields CDR1 SGHRS and CDR2 YFSETQ. The ends lost 6 bases at V and 5 bases at J; junction bases unmatched: 5. This CDR3 is built from 14 residues. The CDR3, as DNA: TGCGCCAGCAACAAGCGGGAGGGAGACAATGAGCAGTTCTTC. Translated: CASNKREGDNEQFF. Supplemented by reference TRBV5-1 and TRBJ2-1, the full variable domain reads KAGVTQTPRYLIKTRGQQVTLSCSPISGHRSVSWYQQTPGQGLQFLFEYFSETQRNKGNFPGRFSGRQFSNSRSEMNVSTLELGDSALYLCASNKREGDNEQFFGPGTRLTVL.

The gene calls are TRBV7-2 and TRBJ2-1, with D unclear. The germline V and J ends were trimmed by 4 bases and 2 bases, with 12 bases remaining between them. This CDR3 spans 15 amino acids. Per the germline V gene, CDR1 is SGHTA and CDR2 is FQGNSA. The DNA for the CDR3 is TGTGCCAGCAGCTATTCGGTAGGGACCTACAATGAGCAGTTCTTC. Amino acid sequence: CASSYSVGTYNEQFF.

The J gene is TRBJ2-3, the V gene TRBV5-8, with D perhaps TRBD2 (6 bases). This CDR3 has 16 residues. V was clipped by 4 bases and J by 0 bases, with 15 bases between them. Per germline, CDR1 SGHTS and CDR2 YDEGEE. The chain's CDR3 is CASSPRGGVSTDTQYF. CDR3 DNA: TGTGCCAGCAGCCCCCGGGGCGGGGTTAGCACAGATACGCAGTATTTT.

The chain is built from TRBV11-2 and TRBJ2-7; D is unclear. The V gene's germline CDR1 is SGHAT and CDR2 FQNNGV. The CDR3 covers 18 residues. Trimming pared 1 base from V and 1 base from J, leaving 20 bases between. This CDR3 reads CASSLVIGRLDVSYEQYF. CDR3 nucleotide sequence: TGTGCCAGCAGCTTAGTAATAGGGCGACTGGACGTATCCTACGAGCAGTACTTC.

This clone came up once. The rearrangement links TRBV25-1 to TRBJ1-5, with 10 bases aligning to TRBD1. The germline V gene has CDR1 MGHDK and CDR2 SYGVNS. The CDR3 sequence is 15 residues long. V shed 8 bases, J shed 0 bases, and the junction held 4 bases outside the gene matches. CDR3 nucleotides: TGTGCCAGCGGGACAGGGGCTGATAGCAATCAGCCCCAGCATTTT. Translation gives CASGTGADSNQPQHF.

This chain connects TRBV25-1 to TRBJ1-2; D remains ambiguous. The CDR3 covers 12 residues. Trimming took off 5 bases at V and 4 bases at J, with 8 bases between the two ends. Germline CDR1 MGHDK, CDR2 SYGVNS. In DNA, the CDR3 is TGTGCCAGCAGTACCCACAGCTATGGCTACACCTTC. Protein sequence: CASSTHSYGYTF.

The chain uses TRBV11-3 and TRBJ2-2; a possible D gene is TRBD1 (6 bases). The CDR3 runs 14 residues. CDR1 and CDR2 (germline): SGHNT, YENEEA. Between the trimmed V and J ends, which lost 6 bases and 6 bases, there was a span of 14 bases. CDR3 in amino acids: CASSTTRGAGELFF. The CDR3 nucleotides read TGTGCCAGCAGTACGACCAGGGGAGCCGGGGAGCTGTTTTTT.